The present entry profiles one TCR beta chain with its context. Its antigen remains unidentified. The data originate from a study of T-cell reconstitution after alpha-beta-depleted transplantation in children. Study conclusions and caveats: Approximately two months post-transplant, alpha-beta T cells reportedly originated from several hundred expanded graft clones.

Germline assignment: CDR1 SGHTA and CDR2 FQGNSA. Trimming cost V 2 bases and J 5 bases; bases outside gene matches: 4. CDR3 length: 17 residues. During its preparation, the TCRbeta library received unique molecular identifiers. In TCRdb, the PCR reads were re-called with MiXCR into one record per CDR3 protein. The data hold some 130,000 distinct CDR3 sequences, with roughly 10% observed a single time. The material sequenced was PBMCs, mostly from graft donor cells, taken 180 days after TCRalphabeta/CD19-depleted stem cell transplant. This receptor was taken from a girl in the first two years of life who had a stem cell transplant for combined immunodeficiency, so the T cells may come from the graft donor. The chain has TRBV7-2 and TRBJ2-2; TRBD2 aligns across 14 bases. CDR3: CASSLWTSGGLTGELFF. The DNA for the CDR3 is TGTGCCAGCAGCTTATGGACTAGCGGGGGGCTTACCGGGGAGCTGTTTTTT. The full variable domain, with the rest looked up from reference TRBV7-2 and TRBJ2-2, is GAGVSQSPSNKVTEKGKDVELRCDPISGHTALYWYRQSLGQGLEFLIYFQGNSAPDKSGLPSDRFSAERTGGSVSTLTIQRTQQEDSAVYLCASSLWTSGGLTGELFFGEGSRLTVL.